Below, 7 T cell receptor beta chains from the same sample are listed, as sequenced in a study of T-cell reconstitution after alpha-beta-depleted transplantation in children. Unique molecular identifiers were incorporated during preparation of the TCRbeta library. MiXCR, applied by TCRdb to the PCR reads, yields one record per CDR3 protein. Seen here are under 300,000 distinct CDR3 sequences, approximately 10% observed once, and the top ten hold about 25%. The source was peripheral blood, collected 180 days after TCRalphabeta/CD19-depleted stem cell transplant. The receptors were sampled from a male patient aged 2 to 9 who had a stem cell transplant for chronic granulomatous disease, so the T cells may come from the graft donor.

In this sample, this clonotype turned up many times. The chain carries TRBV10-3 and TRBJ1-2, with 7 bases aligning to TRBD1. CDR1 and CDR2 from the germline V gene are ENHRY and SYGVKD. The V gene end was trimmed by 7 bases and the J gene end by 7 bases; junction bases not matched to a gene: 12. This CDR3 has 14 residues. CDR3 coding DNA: TGTGCCATCAAGATCCCCGAGACAGGGTCTGGCTACACCTTC. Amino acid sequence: CAIKIPETGSGYTF.

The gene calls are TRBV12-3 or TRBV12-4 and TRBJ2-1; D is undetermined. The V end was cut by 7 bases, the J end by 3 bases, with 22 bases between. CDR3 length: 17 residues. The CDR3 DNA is TGTGCCAGCACCCCCGGGCTGCCTCCCATAAGCTACAATGAGCAGTTCTTC. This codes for CASTPGLPPISYNEQFF.

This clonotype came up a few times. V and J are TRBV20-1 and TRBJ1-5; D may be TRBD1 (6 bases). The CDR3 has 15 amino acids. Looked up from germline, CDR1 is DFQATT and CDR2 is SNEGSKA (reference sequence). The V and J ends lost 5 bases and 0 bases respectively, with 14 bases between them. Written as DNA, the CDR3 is TGCAGTGCTTCTAGGGGGGGCTATAGCAATCAGCCCCAGCATTTT. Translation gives CSASRGGYSNQPQHF.

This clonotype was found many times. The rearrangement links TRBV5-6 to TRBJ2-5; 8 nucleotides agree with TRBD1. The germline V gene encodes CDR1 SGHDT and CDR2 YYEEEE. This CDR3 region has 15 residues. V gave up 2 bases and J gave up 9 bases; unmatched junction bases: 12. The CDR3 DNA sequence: TGTGCCAGCAGCTTCCAAGGGACAGGCGGATCGGCCCAGTACTTC. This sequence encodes CASSFQGTGGSAQYF.

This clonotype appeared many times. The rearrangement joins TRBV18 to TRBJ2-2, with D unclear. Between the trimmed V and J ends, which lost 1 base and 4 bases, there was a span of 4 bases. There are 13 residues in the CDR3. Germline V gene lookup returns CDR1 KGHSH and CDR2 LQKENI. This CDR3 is CASSPQVTGELFF. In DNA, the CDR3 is TGTGCCAGCTCACCACAGGTCACCGGGGAGCTGTTTTTT.

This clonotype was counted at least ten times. CDR3 DNA: TGTGCCAGCAGTTACGCGGGGACATACACCGGGGAGCTGTTTTTT. As protein: CASSYAGTYTGELFF. This rearrangement joins TRBV6-2 or TRBV6-3 to TRBJ2-2; perhaps D is TRBD1 or TRBD2 (6 bases each). The germline CDR1 and CDR2 sequences are MNHEY and SVGEGT. This CDR3 is 15 amino acids long. The V end lost 2 bases, the J end lost 3 bases, and 10 bases lay between the germline ends.

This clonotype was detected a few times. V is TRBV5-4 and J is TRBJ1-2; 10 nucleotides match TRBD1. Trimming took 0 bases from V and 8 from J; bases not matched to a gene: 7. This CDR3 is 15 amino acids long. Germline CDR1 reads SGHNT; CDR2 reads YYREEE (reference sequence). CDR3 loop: CASSLGQGAPLGYTF. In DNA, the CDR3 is TGTGCCAGCAGCTTGGGACAGGGGGCGCCCCTAGGCTACACCTTC.